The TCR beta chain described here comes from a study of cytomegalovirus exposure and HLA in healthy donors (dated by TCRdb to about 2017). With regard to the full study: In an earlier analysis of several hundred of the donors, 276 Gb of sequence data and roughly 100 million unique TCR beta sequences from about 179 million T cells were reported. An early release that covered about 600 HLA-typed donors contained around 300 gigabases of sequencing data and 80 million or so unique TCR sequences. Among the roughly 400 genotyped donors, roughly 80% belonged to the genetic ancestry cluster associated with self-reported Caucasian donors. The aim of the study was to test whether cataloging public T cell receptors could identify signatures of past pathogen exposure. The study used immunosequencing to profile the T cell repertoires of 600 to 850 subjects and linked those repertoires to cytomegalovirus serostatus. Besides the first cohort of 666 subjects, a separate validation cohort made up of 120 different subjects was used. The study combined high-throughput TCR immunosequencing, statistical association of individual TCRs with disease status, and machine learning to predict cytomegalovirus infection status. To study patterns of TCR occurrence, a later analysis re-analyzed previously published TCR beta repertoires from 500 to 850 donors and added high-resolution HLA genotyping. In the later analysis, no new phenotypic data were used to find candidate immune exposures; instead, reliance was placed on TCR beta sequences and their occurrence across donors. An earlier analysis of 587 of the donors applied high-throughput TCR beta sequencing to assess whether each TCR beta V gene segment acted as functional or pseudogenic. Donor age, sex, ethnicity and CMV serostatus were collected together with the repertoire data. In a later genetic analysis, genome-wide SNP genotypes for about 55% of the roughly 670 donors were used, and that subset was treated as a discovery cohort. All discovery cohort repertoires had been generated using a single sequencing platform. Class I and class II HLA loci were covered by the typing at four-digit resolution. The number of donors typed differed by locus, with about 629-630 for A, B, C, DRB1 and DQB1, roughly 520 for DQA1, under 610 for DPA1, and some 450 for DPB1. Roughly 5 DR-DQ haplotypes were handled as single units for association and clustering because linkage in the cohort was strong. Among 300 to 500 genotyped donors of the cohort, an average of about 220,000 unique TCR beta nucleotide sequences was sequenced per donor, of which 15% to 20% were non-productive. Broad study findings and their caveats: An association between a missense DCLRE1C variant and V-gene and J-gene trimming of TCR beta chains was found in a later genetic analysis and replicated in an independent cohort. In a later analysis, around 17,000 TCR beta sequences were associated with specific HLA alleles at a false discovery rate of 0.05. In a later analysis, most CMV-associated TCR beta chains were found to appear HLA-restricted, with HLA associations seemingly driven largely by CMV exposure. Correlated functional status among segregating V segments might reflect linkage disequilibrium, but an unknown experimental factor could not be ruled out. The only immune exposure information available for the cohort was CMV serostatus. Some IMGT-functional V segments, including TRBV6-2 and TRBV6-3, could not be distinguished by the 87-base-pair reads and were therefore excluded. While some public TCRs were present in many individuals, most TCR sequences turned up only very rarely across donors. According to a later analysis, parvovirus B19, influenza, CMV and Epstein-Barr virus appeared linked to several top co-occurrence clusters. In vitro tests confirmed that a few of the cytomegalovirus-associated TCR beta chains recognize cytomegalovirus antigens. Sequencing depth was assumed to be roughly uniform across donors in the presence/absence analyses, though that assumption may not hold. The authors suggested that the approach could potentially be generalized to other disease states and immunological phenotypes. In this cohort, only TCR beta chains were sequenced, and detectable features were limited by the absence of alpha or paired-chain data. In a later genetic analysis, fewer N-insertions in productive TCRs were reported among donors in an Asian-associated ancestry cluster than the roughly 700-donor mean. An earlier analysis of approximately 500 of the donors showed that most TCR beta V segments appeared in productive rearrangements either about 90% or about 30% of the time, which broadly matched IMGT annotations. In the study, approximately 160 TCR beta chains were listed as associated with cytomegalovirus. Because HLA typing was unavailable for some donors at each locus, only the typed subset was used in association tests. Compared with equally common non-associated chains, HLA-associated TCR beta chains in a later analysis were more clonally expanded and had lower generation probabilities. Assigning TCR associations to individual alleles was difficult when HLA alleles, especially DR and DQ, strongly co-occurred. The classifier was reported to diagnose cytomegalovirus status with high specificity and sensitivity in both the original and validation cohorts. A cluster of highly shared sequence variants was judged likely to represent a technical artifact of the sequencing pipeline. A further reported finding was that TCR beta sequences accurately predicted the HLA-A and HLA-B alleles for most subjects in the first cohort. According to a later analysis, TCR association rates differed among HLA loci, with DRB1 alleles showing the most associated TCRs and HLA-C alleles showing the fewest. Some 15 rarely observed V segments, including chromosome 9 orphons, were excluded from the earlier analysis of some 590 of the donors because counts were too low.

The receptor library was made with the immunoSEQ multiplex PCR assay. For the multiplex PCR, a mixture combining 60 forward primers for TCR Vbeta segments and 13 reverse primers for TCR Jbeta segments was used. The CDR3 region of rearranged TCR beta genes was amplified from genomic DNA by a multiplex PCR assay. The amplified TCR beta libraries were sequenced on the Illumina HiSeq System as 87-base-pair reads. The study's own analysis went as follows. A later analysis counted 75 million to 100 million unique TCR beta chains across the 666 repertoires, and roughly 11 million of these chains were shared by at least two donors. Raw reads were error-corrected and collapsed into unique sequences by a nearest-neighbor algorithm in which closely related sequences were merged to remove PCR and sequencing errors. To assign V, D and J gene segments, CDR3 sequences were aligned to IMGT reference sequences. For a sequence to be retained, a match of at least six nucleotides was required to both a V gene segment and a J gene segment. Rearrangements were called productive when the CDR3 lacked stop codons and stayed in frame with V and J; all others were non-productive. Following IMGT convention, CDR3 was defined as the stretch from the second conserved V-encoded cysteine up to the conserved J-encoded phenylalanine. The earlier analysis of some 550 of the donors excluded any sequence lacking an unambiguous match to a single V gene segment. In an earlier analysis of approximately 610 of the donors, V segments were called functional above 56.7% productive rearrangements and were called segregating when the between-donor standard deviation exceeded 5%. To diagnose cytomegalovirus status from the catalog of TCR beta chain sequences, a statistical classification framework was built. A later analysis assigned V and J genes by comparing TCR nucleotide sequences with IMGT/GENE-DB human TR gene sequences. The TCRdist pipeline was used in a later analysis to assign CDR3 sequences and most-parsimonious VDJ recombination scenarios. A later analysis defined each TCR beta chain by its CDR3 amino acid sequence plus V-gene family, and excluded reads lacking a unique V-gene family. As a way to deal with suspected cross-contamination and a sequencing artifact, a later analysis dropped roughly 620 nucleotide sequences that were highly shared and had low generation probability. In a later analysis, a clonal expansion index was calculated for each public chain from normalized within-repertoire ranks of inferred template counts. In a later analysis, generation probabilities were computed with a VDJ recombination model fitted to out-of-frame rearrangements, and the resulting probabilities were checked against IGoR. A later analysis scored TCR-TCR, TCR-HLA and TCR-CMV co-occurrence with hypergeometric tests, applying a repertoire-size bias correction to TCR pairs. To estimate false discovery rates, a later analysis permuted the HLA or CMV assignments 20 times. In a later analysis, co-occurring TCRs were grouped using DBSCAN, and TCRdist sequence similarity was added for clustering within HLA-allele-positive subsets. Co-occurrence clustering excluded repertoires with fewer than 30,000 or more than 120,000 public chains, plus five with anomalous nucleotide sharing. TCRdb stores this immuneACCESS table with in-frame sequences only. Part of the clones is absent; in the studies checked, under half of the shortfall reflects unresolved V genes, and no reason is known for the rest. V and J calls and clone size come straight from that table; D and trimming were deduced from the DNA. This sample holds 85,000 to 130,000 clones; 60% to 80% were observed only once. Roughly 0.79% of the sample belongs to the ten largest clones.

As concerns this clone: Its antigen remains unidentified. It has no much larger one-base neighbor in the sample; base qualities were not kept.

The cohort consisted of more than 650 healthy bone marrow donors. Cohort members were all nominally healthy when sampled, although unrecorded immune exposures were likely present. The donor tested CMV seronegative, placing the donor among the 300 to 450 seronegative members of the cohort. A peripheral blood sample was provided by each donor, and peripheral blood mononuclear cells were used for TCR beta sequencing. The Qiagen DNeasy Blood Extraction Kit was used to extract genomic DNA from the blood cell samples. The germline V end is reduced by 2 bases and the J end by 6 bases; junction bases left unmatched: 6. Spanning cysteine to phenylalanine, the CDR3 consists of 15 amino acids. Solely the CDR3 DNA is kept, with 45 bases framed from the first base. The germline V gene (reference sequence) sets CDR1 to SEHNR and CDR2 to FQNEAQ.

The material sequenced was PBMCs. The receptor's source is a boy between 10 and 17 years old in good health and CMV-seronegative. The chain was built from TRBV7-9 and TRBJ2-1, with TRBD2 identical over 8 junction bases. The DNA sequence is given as TGTGCCAGCAGCTTACAGGGACTAGGTCGCAATGAGCAGTTCTTC. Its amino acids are CASSLQGLGRNEQFF.